The present T cell receptor (beta chain) was sequenced within a study of blood T cell repertoires in COVID-19. At the level of the study: The study drew acute and convalescent COVID-19 samples from the United States, Italy and Spain. PBMCs, B-cell-depleted T cells, or T cells provided the cDNA or gDNA that made up the material.

Sequencing used immunoSEQ multiplex PCR; TCRdb keeps in-frame clones, though not all of them. The table shows tens of thousands of clones, with around 83% occurring only once. The CDR3 is 13 amino acids. The V and J ends lost 7 bases and 2 bases respectively, with 11 bases between them. The V gene's germline CDR1 is MNHEY and CDR2 SVGAGI. This sequence joins TRBV6-5 and TRBJ1-1; D may be TRBD1 (6 bases). The sequence was obtained from a man aged 70-80 years with active COVID-19. Material: peripheral blood. The CDR3 region has the DNA TGTGCCAGCATGTGGGGACAAAACACTGAAGCTTTCTTT. This encodes CASMWGQNTEAFF.